Sequencing of this T cell receptor beta chain was carried out in a study of blood T cell repertoires in COVID-19. Study at large: COVID-19 samples, acute and convalescent, were from the United States, Italy and Spain. T cells, B-cell-depleted T cells, or PBMCs supplied cDNA or gDNA.

The CDR3 has 15 amino acids. Germline V gene lookup returns CDR1 SGHTA and CDR2 FQGNSA. Trimming cost V 1 base and J 6 bases, with 15 bases left between them. Original data processing: The assay estimated nucleated cells by amplifying reference gene primers. The data were produced by immunoSEQ multiplex PCR, yet TCRdb's version contains in-frame clones alone and is incomplete. That table gives V, J and clone size, and the DNA gave D and trimming. Of about 170,000 clones listed, approximately 90% are singletons. This chain joins TRBV7-2 and TRBJ1-1; maybe TRBD1 (5 bases). Sequencing was done on a sample of peripheral blood. The sequence was collected from a man aged 45-65 years who had recovered from COVID-19. As DNA, the CDR3 is TGTGCCAGCAGCTTAGGTGGCAGGGCTTCCCCTGAAGCTTTCTTT. Protein product: CASSLGGRASPEAFF.